These 20 T cell receptor beta chains were all obtained from the same sample, sequenced in a study of cytomegalovirus exposure and HLA in healthy donors. The PCR was carried out with 60 Vbeta primers and 13 Jbeta primers. Here immunoSEQ multiplex PCR was the method, and the copy in TCRdb shows in-frame clones only, minus some. Of about 150,000 clones in the sample, roughly 84% were seen once. Source material: PBMCs. The origin of the receptors is a woman under 30 in good health and CMV-seronegative.

CDR3 sequence (DNA): TGTGCCAGTAGTATTGGTCGATCACTAAATCAGCCCCAGCATTTT. Encoded protein: CASSIGRSLNQPQHF. The rearrangement uses TRBV19 and TRBJ1-5, with D uncertain. Trimming took off 3 bases at V and 4 bases at J, with 13 bases between the two ends. The CDR3 spans 15 residues. Germline CDR1 and CDR2: LNHDA and SQIVND (reference sequence).

V usage is TRBV15 and J usage is TRBJ1-6; tentative D call: TRBD1 (5 bases). The CDR3 length is 16 residues. Germline CDR1 is LNHNV and CDR2 is YYDKDF (reference sequence). With 3 bases removed from V and 0 bases from J, the gap between germline ends came to 9 bases. CDR3 protein: CATSRTVSSYNSPLHF. The CDR3 DNA sequence: TGTGCCACCAGCAGGACAGTAAGCTCCTATAATTCACCCCTCCACTTT. Full variable domain (remainder filled in from reference TRBV15 and TRBJ1-6): DAMVIQNPRYQVTQFGKPVTLSCSQTLNHNVMYWYQQKSSQAPKLLFHYYDKDFNNEADTPDNFQSRRPNTSFCFLDIRSPGLGDTAMYLCATSRTVSSYNSPLHFGNGTRLTVT.

In DNA, the CDR3 is TGTGCCACCAGCGGGCACACAGGGTACACTGAAGCTTTCTTT. Translated, it gives CATSGHTGYTEAFF. The chain carries TRBV15 and TRBJ1-1; D possibly corresponds to TRBD1 (6 bases). V dropped 5 bases and J dropped 3 bases, with 13 bases sitting between them. In germline, CDR1 is LNHNV, CDR2 YYDKDF (reference sequence). CDR3 length: 14 amino acids.

The chain combines TRBV11-2 with TRBJ2-7; 11 nucleotides align to TRBD1. Germline assignment: CDR1 SGHAT and CDR2 FQNNGV. The CDR3 is 15 residues long. Trimming at V came to 5 bases and at J to 4 bases, leaving 7 bases not matched to a gene. The CDR3: CASSARDRGNYEQYF. CDR3 DNA: TGTGCCAGCAGCGCCCGGGACAGGGGGAATTACGAGCAGTACTTC.

The chain employs TRBV11-2 and TRBJ2-1; 7 nucleotides align to TRBD2. Germline CDR1 is SGHAT and CDR2 is FQNNGV. V lost 5 bases to trimming and J lost 0 bases; unmatched junction nucleotides: 10. The CDR3 runs 17 residues. In DNA, the CDR3 is TGTGCCAGCAGCCCTCGCCAGCGGGGATTCTCCTACAATGAGCAGTTCTTC. It is translated as CASSPRQRGFSYNEQFF. Full variable domain (missing parts from reference TRBV11-2 and TRBJ2-1): EAGVAQSPRYKIIEKRQSVAFWCNPISGHATLYWYQQILGQGPKLLIQFQNNGVVDDSQLPKDRFSAERLKGVDSTLKIQPAKLEDSAVYLCASSPRQRGFSYNEQFFGPGTRLTVL.

The chain is built from TRBV29-1 and TRBJ1-1, with unresolved D. This CDR3 spans 13 amino acids. The germline V and J ends were trimmed by 4 bases and 3 bases, with 12 bases remaining between them. From germline, CDR1 is SQVTM and CDR2 ANQGSEA. The CDR3 here is CSVGWGGYTEAFF. The CDR3, as DNA: TGCAGCGTTGGATGGGGAGGCTACACTGAAGCTTTCTTT. Variable domain in full (rest from reference TRBV29-1 and TRBJ1-1): SAVISQKPSRDICQRGTSLTIQCQVDSQVTMMFWYRQQPGQSLTLIATANQGSEATYESGFVIDKFPISRPNLTFSTLTVSNMSPEDSSIYLCSVGWGGYTEAFFGQGTRLTVV.

The chain carries TRBV9 and TRBJ2-3, with a possible D match to TRBD1 (7 bases). This CDR3 has 15 residues. Trimming left V 0 bases short and J 4 bases short, with 12 bases between. The germline gives CDR1 SGDLS, CDR2 YYNGEE. As DNA, the CDR3 is TGTGCCAGCAGCGTAGAGCAGGGGGGCCCAGATACGCAGTATTTT. Its protein is CASSVEQGGPDTQYF.

This clone was seen only a few times. This chain links TRBV6-5 with TRBJ1-2, with D unclear. This CDR3 contains 13 residues. Germline values: CDR1 MNHEY, CDR2 SVGAGI. V gave up 6 bases and J gave up 7 bases, with 15 bases separating them. CDR3 in amino acids: CASRPGEGTGYTF. CDR3 nucleotides: TGTGCCAGCAGACCCGGGGAGGGCACTGGCTACACCTTC.

The gene calls are TRBV4-3 and TRBJ2-5; 7 nucleotides line up with TRBD2. The CDR3 spans 16 residues. Trimming removed 2 bases from V and 0 bases from J; junction bases left unmatched: 6. Germline V gives CDR1 LGHNA, CDR2 YSLEER. As DNA, the CDR3 is TGCGCCAGCAGCCAACAGCGGGGAGGGTACCAAGAGACCCAGTACTTC. Translated, it gives CASSQQRGGYQETQYF.

The chain is built from TRBV7-8 and TRBJ2-6, with D possibly being TRBD1 (5 bases). This CDR3 has 16 amino acids. The V and J ends lost 1 base and 3 bases respectively, with 10 bases between them. From germline, CDR1 is SGHVS and CDR2 FQNEAQ. In nucleotides, the CDR3 is TGTGCCAGCAGCTTAGAGGGGCGAGGTGGGGCCAACGTCCTGACTTTC. This sequence encodes CASSLEGRGGANVLTF. Complete variable domain (other parts from reference TRBV7-8 and TRBJ2-6): GAGVSQSPRYKVAKRGQDVALRCDPISGHVSLFWYQQALGQGPEFLTYFQNEAQLDKSGLPSDRFFAERPEGSVSTLKIQRTQQEDSAVYLCASSLEGRGGANVLTFGAGSRLTVL.

The chain couples TRBV19 to TRBJ2-3; D call uncertain. Germline CDR1 and CDR2: LNHDA and SQIVND (reference sequence). CDR3 size: 12 residues. Trimming removed 6 bases from V and 1 base from J, with 5 bases in between. CDR3 in DNA: TGTGCCAGTAGGGCCCGCACAGATACGCAGTATTTT. This codes for CASRARTDTQYF.

This clone was counted only a few times. The V call is TRBV4-2, the J call TRBJ2-2, with 9 nucleotides matching TRBD2. The V gene end was trimmed by 3 bases and the J gene end by 9 bases; junction bases not matched to a gene: 17. CDR1 LGHNA and CDR2 YNFKEQ come from the germline V gene. The CDR3 totals 18 residues. CDR3 DNA: TGTGCCAGCAGCCATCCCGGAACTATAGCGGGAGAAAGCAGGGAGCTGTTTTTT. It translates to CASSHPGTIAGESRELFF.

The V and J genes are TRBV6-6 and TRBJ2-5, with TRBD2 as a possible D gene (6 bases). Germline V lookup: CDR1 MNHNY, CDR2 SVGAGI (reference sequence). Trimming took off 6 bases at V and 2 bases at J, with 16 bases between the two ends. The CDR3 length is 15 residues. The chain's CDR3 is CASSLASAGQETQYF. In nucleotides, the CDR3 is TGTGCCAGCAGCCTAGCGTCGGCGGGGCAAGAGACCCAGTACTTC.

The rearrangement joins TRBV5-4 to TRBJ2-2; TRBD2 is a possible D gene (6 bases). Per the germline V gene, CDR1 is SGHNT and CDR2 is YYREEE (reference sequence). CDR3 size: 15 residues. V lost 2 bases, J lost 5 bases, and 13 bases lay in between. This CDR3 is CASSFVVGGTGELFF. CDR3 bases: TGTGCCAGCAGCTTTGTAGTGGGGGGAACCGGGGAGCTGTTTTTT.

The gene calls are TRBV29-1 and TRBJ1-2; 8 positions agree with TRBD1. This CDR3 comprises 13 residues. The germline gives CDR1 SQVTM, CDR2 ANQGSEA. The V gene end was trimmed by 4 bases and the J gene end by 3 bases; junction bases not matched to a gene: 4. CDR3 DNA sequence: TGCAGCGTTGCAAAGGACAGGGACTATGGCTACACCTTC. Its protein product is CSVAKDRDYGYTF.

As concerns this clone: Other DNA sequences in this sample translate to the same CDR3. The chain has TRBV28 and TRBJ2-7; TRBD1 matches 10 bases. Per germline, CDR1 MDHEN and CDR2 SYDVKM. The CDR3 contains 14 residues. After removal of 9 bases from V and 1 base from J, the junction contained 6 bases not matched to a gene. CDR3 DNA sequence: TGTGCCAGTATGGACAGGGGGAGTTCCTACGAGCAGTACTTC. It translates to CASMDRGSSYEQYF.

V is TRBV5-1 and J is TRBJ1-2, with 7 bases identical to TRBD1. The CDR3 extends over 12 amino acids. From germline, CDR1 is SGHRS and CDR2 YFSETQ. J was trimmed by 10 bases and V by 4 bases; bases with no gene match: 7. The DNA for the CDR3 is TGCGCCAGCAGCGTAACAGGGGATGACTACACCTTC. Protein product: CASSVTGDDYTF.

The CDR3 sequence: CASSLRVSGNTIYF. In DNA form, the CDR3 reads TGTGCCAGCAGCTTACGGGTGTCTGGAAACACCATATATTTT. The J gene is TRBJ1-3, the V gene TRBV7-6; D not resolved. Trimming pared 2 bases from V and 1 base from J, leaving 6 bases between. CDR1 and CDR2 (germline): SGHVS, FNYEAQ. There are 14 residues in the CDR3. Full variable domain (rest looked up from reference TRBV7-6 and TRBJ1-3): GAGVSQSPRYKVTKRGQDVALRCDPISGHVSLYWYRQALGQGPEFLTYFNYEAQQDKSGLPNDRFSAERPEGSISTLTIQRTEQRDSAMYRCASSLRVSGNTIYFGEGSWLTVV.

This clone appeared once. V gene TRBV7-6 combines with J gene TRBJ1-1, with a weak D call TRBD1 (5 bases). Trimming shortened V by 1 base and J by 6 bases, and 15 bases separated the two germline ends. CDR1 is SGHVS and CDR2 is FNYEAQ in the germline V gene. CDR3 length: 15 residues. The CDR3 nucleotides are TGTGCCAGCAGCTTAGGACGGGGGAATGACGCTGAAGCTTTCTTT. Translating it yields CASSLGRGNDAEAFF.

CDR3 DNA sequence: TGTGCCAGCGGTCGGGGGCAGGGGGTACTTGCTAACTATGGCTACACCTTC. Protein product: CASGRGQGVLANYGYTF. V is TRBV27 and J is TRBJ1-2; 7 bases line up with TRBD1. The V gene end was trimmed by 8 bases and the J gene end by 0 bases; junction bases not matched to a gene: 15. The CDR3 spans 17 residues. Looked up from germline, CDR1 is MNHEY and CDR2 is SMNVEV (reference sequence).